The sequence of this T cell receptor (beta chain) was determined in a study of cytomegalovirus exposure and HLA in healthy donors. Study observations and caveats: Immune exposure was documented only through CMV serostatus.

Primers for the PCR totalled 60 Vbeta and 13 Jbeta. TCRdb keeps only in-frame clones here, not all; method: immunoSEQ multiplex PCR. The sample records under 250,000 clones, 79% being singletons. As regards this clone: Its antigen is undetermined.

Sequencing was carried out using PBMCs. This clonotype was sampled from a woman under 40 in good health and CMV-seropositive.

DNA for the CDR3: TGTGCCAGCAGTTTAGGGGAAGGCGAAAAACTGTTTTTT. Its protein is CASSLGEGEKLFF. This chain joins TRBV6-5 and TRBJ1-4; a weak D match, TRBD1 (5 bases). V lost 4 bases to trimming and J lost 8 bases, with 11 bases between them. The CDR3 runs to 13 residues. Germline V lookup: CDR1 MNHEY, CDR2 SVGAGI.